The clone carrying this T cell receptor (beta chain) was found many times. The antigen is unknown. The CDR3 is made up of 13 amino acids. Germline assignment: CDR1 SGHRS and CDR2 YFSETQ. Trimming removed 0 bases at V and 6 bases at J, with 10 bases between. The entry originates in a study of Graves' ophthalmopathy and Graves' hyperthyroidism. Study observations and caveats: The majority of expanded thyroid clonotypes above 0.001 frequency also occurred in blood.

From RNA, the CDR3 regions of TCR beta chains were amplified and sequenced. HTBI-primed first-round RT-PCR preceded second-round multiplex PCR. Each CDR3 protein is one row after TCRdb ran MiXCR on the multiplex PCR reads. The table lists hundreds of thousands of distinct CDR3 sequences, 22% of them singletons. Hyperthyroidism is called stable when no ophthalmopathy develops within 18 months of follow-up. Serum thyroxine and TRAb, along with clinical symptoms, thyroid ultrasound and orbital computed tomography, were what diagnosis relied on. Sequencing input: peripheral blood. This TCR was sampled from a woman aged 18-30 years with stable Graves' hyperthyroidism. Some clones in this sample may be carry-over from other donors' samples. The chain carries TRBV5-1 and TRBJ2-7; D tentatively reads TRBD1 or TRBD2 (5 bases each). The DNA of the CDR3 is TGCGCCAGCAGCTTGGGTTCGGGGCTCGAGCAGTACTTC. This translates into CASSLGSGLEQYF.